This is a list of T cell receptor beta chains from one sample in a study of blood T cell repertoires in COVID-19. Profiled with immunoSEQ multiplex PCR; TCRdb holds only in-frame clones, not every one. The profile shows hundreds of thousands of clones, 75% to 90% of them singletons. The source material was peripheral blood. These receptors all stem from a man between 60 and 75 years old who had recovered from COVID-19. Each CDR3 is given with its conserved first and last residue. Each record gives: J gene, V gene, D gene, clone size, CDR3 protein, CDR3 DNA. A D gene is named only where the DNA matches it firmly. The size of a clone is reported for some rows only, either as once, few or many, or as a class for expanded clones.

J: TRBJ1-2; V: TRBV2; D: -; size: -; CDR3: CASAINQGNGGYTF; DNA: TGTGCCAGCGCGATCAACCAGGGGAACGGCGGCTACACCTTC
J: TRBJ1-2; V: TRBV9; D: -; size: few; CDR3: CASSAPAGRANYGYTF; DNA: TGTGCCAGCAGCGCCCCGGCGGGTAGGGCTAACTATGGCTACACCTTC
J: TRBJ1-2; V: TRBV28; D: -; size: -; CDR3: CASITRGNYGYTF; DNA: TGTGCCAGCATAACCAGAGGGAACTATGGCTACACCTTC
J: TRBJ1-2; V: TRBV6-6; D: -; size: -; CDR3: CASARQDNVGGYTF; DNA: TGTGCCAGCGCCCGACAGGATAATGTAGGAGGCTACACCTTC
J: TRBJ2-2; V: TRBV5-1; D: TRBD1; size: -; CDR3: CASSRDRRTGELFF; DNA: TGCGCCAGCAGCCGGGACAGGAGGACCGGGGAGCTGTTTTTT
J: TRBJ1-6; V: TRBV9; D: -; size: -; CDR3: CASSVLAAGSPLHF; DNA: TGTGCCAGCAGCGTACTGGCAGCGGGGTCACCCCTCCACTTT
J: TRBJ2-2; V: TRBV28; D: TRBD1; size: -; CDR3: CASSLGQVTGELFF; DNA: TGTGCCAGCAGCCTGGGACAGGTCACCGGGGAGCTGTTTTTT
J: TRBJ1-2; V: TRBV6-5; D: TRBD1; size: -; CDR3: CASSSPSDRGYGYTF; DNA: TGTGCCAGCAGTTCCCCCTCTGACAGGGGATATGGCTACACCTTC
J: TRBJ2-7; V: TRBV5-4; D: TRBD1; size: -; CDR3: CASSFSDRHQYF; DNA: TGTGCCAGCAGCTTCTCGGACAGGCATCAGTACTTC
J: TRBJ2-5; V: TRBV5-5; D: -; size: few; CDR3: CASSLGRETQYF; DNA: TGTGCCAGCAGCTTGGGGAGGGAGACCCAGTACTTC
J: TRBJ1-1; V: TRBV11-2; D: -; size: once; CDR3: CASSLVRGRRTEAFF; DNA: TGTGCCAGCAGCTTAGTTCGGGGTAGAAGGACTGAAGCTTTCTTT
J: TRBJ2-1; V: TRBV24-1; D: TRBD2; size: -; CDR3: CATSDDGLGRSNEQFF; DNA: TGTGCCACCAGTGATGATGGACTAGGCAGAAGCAATGAGCAGTTCTTC
J: TRBJ1-4; V: TRBV11-2; D: -; size: -; CDR3: CASSLGLVQGGTNEKLFF; DNA: TGTGCCAGCAGCTTAGGGCTAGTCCAGGGTGGGACTAATGAAAAACTGTTTTTT
J: TRBJ1-4; V: TRBV7-2; D: -; size: few; CDR3: CASSSPWGGANEKLFF; DNA: TGTGCCAGCAGCTCCCCCTGGGGAGGAGCTAATGAAAAACTGTTTTTT
J: TRBJ2-6; V: TRBV28; D: -; size: once; CDR3: CASSSGGTGANVLTF; DNA: TGTGCCAGCAGTTCCGGAGGAACTGGGGCCAACGTCCTGACTTTC
J: TRBJ1-1; V: TRBV6-5; D: -; size: -; CDR3: CASSQYGWNTEAFF; DNA: TGTGCCAGCAGCCAATACGGGTGGAACACTGAAGCTTTCTTT
J: TRBJ2-3; V: TRBV10-3; D: TRBD2; size: once; CDR3: CAISEGLAGSTDTQYF; DNA: TGTGCCATCAGTGAGGGACTAGCGGGCTCCACAGATACGCAGTATTTT
J: TRBJ1-1; V: TRBV27; D: -; size: once; CDR3: CASSRGGANTEAFF; DNA: TGTGCCAGCAGTCGGGGGGGGGCTAACACTGAAGCTTTCTTT
J: TRBJ2-2; V: TRBV9; D: TRBD1; size: few; CDR3: CASSVGKGAGTGELFF; DNA: TGTGCCAGCAGCGTAGGAAAGGGGGCTGGGACCGGGGAGCTGTTTTTT
J: TRBJ2-7; V: TRBV2; D: TRBD1; size: -; CDR3: CASRSRQGPYEQYF; DNA: TGTGCCAGCAGGTCCCGACAGGGTCCCTACGAGCAGTACTTC